This T cell receptor (beta chain) originates from a study of T cell repertoires in cytomegalovirus infection. About the study: Public TCR beta signatures provided an indication of both CMV infection and a matching HLA type.

This clonotype has a handful of counts. The antigen is unknown. Study-wide points: CMV-specific TCR beta clonotypes restricted by HLA-C were the ones dominating the ex vivo response. Individuals carrying CMV plus the relevant HLA were identified by cumulative frequency of public TCR beta families.

TCRdb reprocessed the reads via MiXCR and lists one record per CDR3 protein. The sample carries 740,000 or so distinct CDR3 sequences, 35% to 45% recorded once. Trimming left V 3 bases short and J 0 bases short, with 12 bases between. The CDR3 consists of 15 residues. The clonotype was recovered from a human donor in good health (CMV status not recorded). Some clones in this sample may be carry-over from other donors' samples. The chain carries TRBV12-3 or TRBV12-4 and TRBJ2-7; tentatively, D is TRBD2 (6 bases). Sequencing used PBMCs. The CDR3 reads CASSFRDGGSYEQYF. CDR3 nucleotides: TGTGCCAGCAGTTTCCGAGACGGGGGCTCCTACGAGCAGTACTTC.